This is a list of T cell receptor beta chains from one sample in a study of blood T cell repertoires in COVID-19. Clones were read by immunoSEQ multiplex PCR, and TCRdb kept only the in-frame ones, dropping some. Altogether just under 350,000 clones are present, 85% to 90% being singletons, with the ten largest covering just under 6.5%. Sequencing was performed on peripheral blood. All receptors derive from a woman between 45 and 60 years old with COVID-19, enrolled during active disease. The CDR3 runs from the conserved cysteine through the conserved F or W. A D gene is named only where the DNA matches it firmly. Clone size is given for some rows only: seen once, a few or many times, or a class if the clone is expanded.

V: TRBV12-3/TRBV12-4
D: .
size: .
J: TRBJ2-3
DNA: TGTGCCAGTGGCGGGAGCACAGATACGCAGTATTTT
CDR3: CASGGSTDTQYF

V: TRBV19
D: .
size: few
J: TRBJ1-3
DNA: TGTGCCAGTAAAGCTCCCAGGGCGGCTGGAAACACCATATATTTT
CDR3: CASKAPRAAGNTIYF

V: TRBV6-1
D: TRBD1
size: .
J: TRBJ2-2
DNA: TGTGCCAGCAGTGAATGGGGACAGGTCCCCACCGGGGAGCTGTTTTTT
CDR3: CASSEWGQVPTGELFF

V: TRBV7-7
D: TRBD2
size: once
J: TRBJ2-3
DNA: TGTGCTAGCAGCTTAGGGGGGACTAGCGGGAGGTCTACGCAGTATTTT
CDR3: CASSLGGTSGRSTQYF

V: TRBV7-9
D: TRBD1
size: few
J: TRBJ2-5
DNA: TGTGCCAGCACCGACAGGGGCCAAGAGACCCAGTACTTC
CDR3: CASTDRGQETQYF

V: TRBV30
D: .
size: .
J: TRBJ2-7
DNA: TGTGCCTGGAGTTATAGCTTACCTTACGAGCAGTACTTC
CDR3: CAWSYSLPYEQYF

V: TRBV27
D: .
size: .
J: TRBJ1-1
DNA: TGTGCCAGCAGTTTAGGGGAGGGAACGAGGAACACTGAAGCTTTCTTT
CDR3: CASSLGEGTRNTEAFF

V: TRBV7-2
D: TRBD1
size: many
J: TRBJ1-2
DNA: TGTGCCAGCAGCTTACCAGGGGGCACAGAAGGAGGCTACACCTTC
CDR3: CASSLPGGTEGGYTF

V: TRBV5-1
D: .
size: .
J: TRBJ1-5
DNA: TGCGCCAGCAGCTTGGACGGTTATAGCAATCAGCCCCAGCATTTT
CDR3: CASSLDGYSNQPQHF

V: TRBV10-1
D: .
size: .
J: TRBJ1-1
DNA: TGCGCCAGCAGTCGGGGAGGAGGGATGAACACTGAAGCTTTCTTT
CDR3: CASSRGGGMNTEAFF

V: TRBV20-1
D: TRBD2
size: .
J: TRBJ2-2
DNA: TGCAGTGCTAGTTCCCCGGGACTAGCGGGAGGGGGTAGCACCGGGGAGCTGTTTTTT
CDR3: CSASSPGLAGGGSTGELFF

V: TRBV29-1
D: TRBD2
size: .
J: TRBJ2-3
DNA: TGCAGCGTTGTCGTTCAGGGTTATTGGCGGGAGGATAGCACAGATACGCAGTATTTT
CDR3: CSVVVQGYWREDSTDTQYF

V: TRBV5-6
D: TRBD1
size: .
J: TRBJ2-5
DNA: TGTGCCAGCAGCTACTACAGGGGTGCGGAGACCCAGTACTTC
CDR3: CASSYYRGAETQYF

V: TRBV7-3
D: .
size: .
J: TRBJ1-1
DNA: TGTGCCAGCAGCTCCCGGGATGGGACTGAAGCTTTCTTT
CDR3: CASSSRDGTEAFF

V: TRBV19
D: TRBD1
size: .
J: TRBJ2-7
DNA: TGTGCCAGTAGTCGACAGGGGAAGACGCGGGACGAGCAGTACTTC
CDR3: CASSRQGKTRDEQYF

V: TRBV6-6
D: TRBD1
size: once
J: TRBJ2-1
DNA: TGTGCCAGCAGTCCGCCGGGACAGCGCTCCTACAATGAGCAGTTCTTC
CDR3: CASSPPGQRSYNEQFF

V: TRBV3-1/TRBV3-2
D: .
size: .
J: TRBJ1-3
DNA: TGTGCCAGCAGCCACGGCTCTGGAAACACCATATATTTT
CDR3: CASSHGSGNTIYF

V: TRBV7-9
D: TRBD1
size: .
J: TRBJ2-7
DNA: TGTGCCAGCAGTCGGACAGGAGCCTACGAGCAGTACTTC
CDR3: CASSRTGAYEQYF

V: TRBV9
D: .
size: .
J: TRBJ1-1
DNA: TGTGCCAGCAGCGGACAGTTGGACGTGAACACTGAAGCTTTCTTT
CDR3: CASSGQLDVNTEAFF

V: TRBV7-2
D: TRBD1
size: .
J: TRBJ1-2
DNA: TGTGCCAGCAGCACCGGACAGGGGAACTATGGCTACACCTTC
CDR3: CASSTGQGNYGYTF

V: TRBV6-5
D: TRBD2
size: .
J: TRBJ2-7
DNA: TGTGCCAGCAGTTCAGCGGGAGGTTCTGTGGAGCAGTACTTC
CDR3: CASSSAGGSVEQYF

V: TRBV7-2
D: .
size: .
J: TRBJ1-2
DNA: TGTGCCAGCAGCTTAGTTGCCAGGGCCTATGGCTACACCTTC
CDR3: CASSLVARAYGYTF

V: TRBV28
D: TRBD1
size: .
J: TRBJ1-1
DNA: TGTGCCAGCGAGGGACAGGGGGCGCCCAACACTGAAGCTTTCTTT
CDR3: CASEGQGAPNTEAFF

V: TRBV7-2
D: TRBD2
size: .
J: TRBJ2-3
DNA: TGTGCCAGCAGCCCCGGGACTAGCGGGAGTTATACGCAGTATTTT
CDR3: CASSPGTSGSYTQYF

V: TRBV27
D: TRBD1
size: .
J: TRBJ1-1
DNA: TGTGCCAGCAGTCCCAATCTCGGACAGGGGAACACTGAAGCTTTCTTT
CDR3: CASSPNLGQGNTEAFF

V: TRBV18
D: .
size: .
J: TRBJ1-4
DNA: TGTGCCAGCTCACCGGGGGCGGAGGAAAAACTGTTTTTT
CDR3: CASSPGAEEKLFF

V: TRBV6-2/TRBV6-3
D: TRBD2
size: .
J: TRBJ2-5
DNA: TGTGCCAGCAGTTTCGCTAAAGGACTAGCGGGAGGGCCTAAACAAGAGACCCAGTACTTC
CDR3: CASSFAKGLAGGPKQETQYF

V: TRBV30
D: TRBD1
size: .
J: TRBJ1-5
DNA: TGTGCCTGGAACAGGGGGCTGGAACAGCCCCAGCATTTT
CDR3: CAWNRGLEQPQHF

V: TRBV19
D: .
size: .
J: TRBJ1-2
DNA: TGTGCCAGTAGTATGATGGCAGGCTATGGCTACACCTTC
CDR3: CASSMMAGYGYTF

V: TRBV6-1
D: TRBD2
size: .
J: TRBJ2-7
DNA: TGTGCCAGCAGTGGGGAGGGACTAGCGCGGACCTACGAGCAGTACTTC
CDR3: CASSGEGLARTYEQYF

V: TRBV10-1
D: .
size: .
J: TRBJ2-7
DNA: TGCGCCAGCAGTGTTTACAGGTCTGGCGAGCAGTACTTC
CDR3: CASSVYRSGEQYF

V: TRBV19
D: .
size: .
J: TRBJ1-4
DNA: TGTGCCAGTAGTATTGCCAGAACCATTTCCGAAGATGAAAAACTGTTTTTT
CDR3: CASSIARTISEDEKLFF

V: TRBV29-1
D: .
size: .
J: TRBJ2-2
DNA: TGCAGCGGGGGGGCAGGGCAGAACACCGGGGAGCTGTTTTTT
CDR3: CSGGAGQNTGELFF

V: TRBV5-4
D: TRBD2
size: .
J: TRBJ2-5
DNA: TGTGCCAGCAGCGTCGGGACTAGCGGGACAGAGACCCAGTACTTC
CDR3: CASSVGTSGTETQYF

V: TRBV7-8
D: .
size: few
J: TRBJ2-7
DNA: TGTGCCAGCAGCTTAGACAGGAGATTATCCTACGAGCAGTACTTC
CDR3: CASSLDRRLSYEQYF

V: TRBV4-2
D: TRBD2
size: .
J: TRBJ2-3
DNA: TGTGCCAGCAGCGGCGGGAGGGCCACAACAGATACGCAGTATTTT
CDR3: CASSGGRATTDTQYF

V: TRBV28
D: TRBD2
size: .
J: TRBJ2-1
DNA: TGTGCCAGCAGCCTAGCGGGAGGATTCTATGAGCAGTTCTTC
CDR3: CASSLAGGFYEQFF

V: TRBV18
D: TRBD1
size: .
J: TRBJ2-5
DNA: TGTGCCAGCTCACCTGTGACCGGGACAGTGCAAGAGACCCAGTACTTC
CDR3: CASSPVTGTVQETQYF

V: TRBV14
D: TRBD1
size: once
J: TRBJ2-5
DNA: TGTGCCAGCAGCTCATGGGACAGCCACCAAGAGACCCAGTACTTC
CDR3: CASSSWDSHQETQYF

V: TRBV7-2
D: .
size: once
J: TRBJ1-1
DNA: TGTGCCAGCAGCTTCTTGACCCGGACATCCTTCCCGTCTGAAGCTTTCTTT
CDR3: CASSFLTRTSFPSEAFF

V: TRBV5-4
D: TRBD1
size: .
J: TRBJ2-2
DNA: TGTGCCAGCAGCCCGGGACAGATGAACACCGGGGAGCTGTTTTTT
CDR3: CASSPGQMNTGELFF

V: TRBV19
D: TRBD2
size: once
J: TRBJ2-1
DNA: TGTGCCAGTAGTATAGGTCGGAAACTAGCGGTCGAGTTCGGCAATGAGCAGTTCTTC
CDR3: CASSIGRKLAVEFGNEQFF

V: TRBV5-1
D: .
size: .
J: TRBJ1-2
DNA: TGCGCCAGCAGGGGGTTCGACAGGAGATACTATGGCTACACCTTC
CDR3: CASRGFDRRYYGYTF

V: TRBV28
D: .
size: .
J: TRBJ1-6
DNA: TGTGCAGGGGAGGGCAGAAATAATTCACCCCTCCACTTT
CDR3: CAGEGRNNSPLHF

V: TRBV5-1
D: .
size: once
J: TRBJ2-5
DNA: TGCGCCAGCAGCCTCCTCGCGGGACCTCAAGAGACCCAGTACTTC
CDR3: CASSLLAGPQETQYF

V: TRBV7-2
D: .
size: .
J: TRBJ2-3
DNA: TGTGCCAGCAGCGCGCCTAGTATTGAGACAGATACGCAGTATTTT
CDR3: CASSAPSIETDTQYF

V: TRBV3-1/TRBV3-2
D: .
size: .
J: TRBJ2-1
DNA: TGTGCCAGCAGCTCACTCCTAGCGTTGTCCTACAATGAGCAGTTCTTC
CDR3: CASSSLLALSYNEQFF

V: TRBV5-4
D: TRBD2
size: .
J: TRBJ2-2
DNA: TGTGCCAGCAGCTTGGCTAGCGGGAGAAACACCGGGGAGCTGTTTTTT
CDR3: CASSLASGRNTGELFF

V: TRBV29-1
D: .
size: .
J: TRBJ1-1
DNA: TGCAGCGCCACACGGCAGGGGAACACTGAAGCTTTCTTT
CDR3: CSATRQGNTEAFF

V: TRBV2
D: TRBD2
size: once
J: TRBJ2-3
DNA: TGTGCCAGCAGTCCCGGGACTAGCGGCACAGATACGCAGTATTTT
CDR3: CASSPGTSGTDTQYF

V: TRBV12-5
D: TRBD1
size: .
J: TRBJ1-2
DNA: TGTGCTAGTGGTTTGAATGCGCGGTCAGGGGGAGGTGGCTACACCTTC
CDR3: CASGLNARSGGGGYTF

V: TRBV18
D: .
size: .
J: TRBJ2-1
DNA: TGTGCCAGCTCACCGGCCGATCGATGGTTCTTC
CDR3: CASSPADRWFF

V: TRBV29-1
D: TRBD1
size: .
J: TRBJ2-3
DNA: TGCAGCGTTGGAGGGAGACAGGGTAACCGAAACACAGATACGCAGTATTTT
CDR3: CSVGGRQGNRNTDTQYF

V: TRBV25-1
D: .
size: .
J: TRBJ2-1
DNA: TGTGCCAGCAGTGAGGCGGGCTTCTTCTACAATGAGCAGTTCTTC
CDR3: CASSEAGFFYNEQFF